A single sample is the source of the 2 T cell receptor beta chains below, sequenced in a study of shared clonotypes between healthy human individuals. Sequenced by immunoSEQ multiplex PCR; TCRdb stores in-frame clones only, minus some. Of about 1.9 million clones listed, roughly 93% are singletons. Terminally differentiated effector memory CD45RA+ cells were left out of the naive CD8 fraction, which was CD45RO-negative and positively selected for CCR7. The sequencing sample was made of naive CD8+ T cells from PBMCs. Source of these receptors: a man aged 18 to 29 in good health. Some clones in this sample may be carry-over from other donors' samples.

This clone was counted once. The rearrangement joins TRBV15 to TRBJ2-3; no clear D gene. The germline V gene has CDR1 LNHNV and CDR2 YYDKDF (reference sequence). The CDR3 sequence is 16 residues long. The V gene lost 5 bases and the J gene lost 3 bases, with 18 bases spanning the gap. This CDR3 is CATSLELDPSTDTQYF. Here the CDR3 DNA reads TGTGCCACCAGCTTGGAGCTGGACCCGTCAACAGATACGCAGTATTTT.

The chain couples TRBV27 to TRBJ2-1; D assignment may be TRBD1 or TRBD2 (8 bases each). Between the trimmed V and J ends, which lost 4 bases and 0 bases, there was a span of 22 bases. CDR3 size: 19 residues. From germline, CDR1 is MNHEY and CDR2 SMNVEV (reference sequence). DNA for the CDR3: TGTGCCAGCAGTTCCCCAGGGGGCTGGGCGGGAGGCTCCTACAATGAGCAGTTCTTC. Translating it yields CASSSPGGWAGGSYNEQFF.